The 28 T cell receptor beta chains listed next were all sequenced from one sample in a study of radiotherapy plus CTLA-4 blockade in lung cancer. Sequencing was performed with immunoSEQ multiplex PCR; in TCRdb, only in-frame clones are kept and a portion is missing. The sample lists around 110,000 clones; more than 75% were seen once. The sample consisted of peripheral blood, taken from a patient treated with radiotherapy plus ipilimumab. Receptor source: a human donor with non-small cell lung cancer that progressed on radiotherapy plus ipilimumab. Some clones in this sample may be carry-over from other donors' samples.

The V gene is TRBV7-2, the J gene TRBJ1-3, with D possibly being TRBD1 (6 bases). Germline V gene data show CDR1 as SGHTA and CDR2 as FQGNSA. V was trimmed by 5 bases and J by 2 bases, leaving 10 bases between them. The length of the CDR3 is 14 residues. CDR3 in DNA: TGTGCCAGCAGCCCCGACAGGCCTGGAAACACCATATATTTT. This codes for CASSPDRPGNTIYF.

J is TRBJ2-5 and V is TRBV11-2, with D possibly matching TRBD1 (6 bases). The J call is uncertain, as TRBJ2-7 better fits the DNA end. There are 15 residues in the CDR3. Germline CDR1 SGHAT, CDR2 FQNNGV. The CDR3 DNA reads as TGTGCCAGCAGCAACCACGGCGGCAGGGGCAACGAGCAGTACTTC. It specifies CASSNHGGRGNEQYF.

The V and J genes are TRBV5-4 and TRBJ2-3, with D perhaps TRBD1 (5 bases). Per germline, CDR1 SGHNT and CDR2 YYREEE (reference sequence). CDR3 length: 17 residues. Trimming cost V 4 bases and J 0 bases, with 18 bases left between them. In DNA, the CDR3 is TGTGCCAGCAGCCCGCAATCCAGGGTTTACAGCACAGATACGCAGTATTTT. Its protein is CASSPQSRVYSTDTQYF.

This clone appeared a single time. The gene calls are TRBV5-6 and TRBJ2-5; D is perhaps TRBD1 (6 bases). The CDR3 is 14 amino acids. Per germline, CDR1 SGHDT and CDR2 YYEEEE. Between the trimmed V and J ends, which lost 1 base and 1 base, there was a span of 8 bases. CDR3 region: CASSLRGIQETQYF. CDR3 DNA: TGTGCCAGCAGCTTGAGGGGGATCCAAGAGACCCAGTACTTC.

The chain is built from TRBV15 and TRBJ2-5; 7 bases match TRBD2. The CDR3 is 12 residues long. Trimming cost V 4 bases and J 5 bases; bases outside gene matches: 1. Germline V gives CDR1 LNHNV, CDR2 YYDKDF (reference sequence). The CDR3 sequence: CATSIGGETQYF. CDR3 sequence (DNA): TGTGCCACCAGCATCGGGGGGGAGACCCAGTACTTC.

The chain couples TRBV20-1 to TRBJ1-6, with D perhaps TRBD1 (5 bases). V was shortened by 1 base and J by 10 bases, with 5 bases between the two germline ends. Looked up from germline, CDR1 is DFQATT and CDR2 is SNEGSKA (reference sequence). This CDR3 comprises 11 residues. The DNA for the CDR3 is TGCAGTGCTAGAGGGGGGTCACCCCTCCACTTT. Its translation: CSARGGSPLHF.

The genes are TRBV20-1 and TRBJ2-1; 8 bases are a match to TRBD2. CDR3 length equals 10 residues. Looked up from germline, CDR1 is DFQATT and CDR2 is SNEGSKA (reference sequence). V trimming: 7 bases; J trimming: 10 bases; junction bases outside the gene matches: 3. The CDR3 spells CSVAGREQFF. CDR3 DNA: TGCAGTGTAGCGGGGAGGGAGCAGTTCTTC.

V and J are TRBV7-9 and TRBJ1-5; D gene uncertain. Germline V gene sequence: CDR1 SEHNR, CDR2 FQNEAQ (reference sequence). The ends were cut back, 3 bases at V and 3 bases at J, with 9 bases in the middle. This CDR3 comprises 14 residues. This CDR3 is CASSFGQSNQPQHF. CDR3 DNA sequence: TGTGCCAGCAGCTTTGGGCAGTCCAATCAGCCCCAGCATTTT.

The chain is built from TRBV4-2 and TRBJ1-5, with D unresolved. V lost 2 bases to trimming and J lost 4 bases, with 9 bases between them. The CDR3 loop spans 14 amino acids. Germline loops: CDR1 LGHNA, CDR2 YNFKEQ. The CDR3, as DNA: TGTGCCAGCAGCCAAAGGCAATGGAATCAGCCCCAGCATTTT. Amino acids: CASSQRQWNQPQHF.

V gene TRBV5-1 combines with J gene TRBJ2-5; D possibly corresponds to TRBD2 (5 bases). Germline loops: CDR1 SGHRS, CDR2 YFSETQ. Trimming stripped 2 bases from V and 4 bases from J, with 9 bases between. CDR3 length equals 13 residues. As DNA, the CDR3 is TGCGCCAGCAGCTTAGAGGGTTCAGAGACCCAGTACTTC. Residues: CASSLEGSETQYF.

The genes are TRBV6-1 and TRBJ1-6, with a tentative D call TRBD1 (5 bases). The germline CDR1 and CDR2 sequences are MNHNS and SASEGT. Trimming pared 7 bases from V and 9 bases from J, leaving 13 bases between. The CDR3 runs to 13 residues. CDR3: CASTVTDTSPLHF. The CDR3 nucleotides are TGTGCCAGCACTGTGACAGATACTTCACCCCTCCACTTT.

CDR3 sequence: CASSFGRENSPLHF. In DNA, the CDR3 is TGTGCCAGCAGCTTCGGACGGGAAAATTCACCCCTCCACTTT. The V call is TRBV5-8, the J call TRBJ1-6; D gene ambiguous. Trimming cost V 2 bases and J 7 bases, with 10 bases left between them. The CDR3 is made up of 14 amino acids. Germline CDR1 SGHTS, CDR2 YDEGEE.

The chain links TRBV2 to TRBJ2-2; TRBD2 is a possible D gene (5 bases). The V end lost 7 bases, the J end lost 6 bases, and 21 bases lay between the germline ends. CDR1 is SNHLY and CDR2 is FYNNEI in the germline V gene. The CDR3 totals 16 residues. This chain's CDR3 is CASTPVASSLPGELFF. The CDR3 DNA is TGTGCCAGCACCCCGGTAGCTAGCAGTCTTCCCGGGGAGCTGTTTTTT. The complete variable domain, with remaining parts taken from reference TRBV2 and TRBJ2-2, reads EPEVTQTPSHQVTQMGQEVILRCVPISNHLYFYWYRQILGQKVEFLVSFYNNEISEKSEIFDDQFSVERPDGSNFTLKIRSTKLEDSAMYFCASTPVASSLPGELFFGEGSRLTVL.

This clone appeared a few times. The chain couples TRBV2 to TRBJ2-7, with D maybe TRBD2 (5 bases). The V gene's germline CDR1 is SNHLY and CDR2 FYNNEI. Deletions cut 8 bases from V and 3 bases from J, with 8 bases between. The CDR3 has 11 residues. The CDR3 nucleotides are TGTGCCAGCGGGGAGTTCTACGAGCAGTACTTC. It is translated as CASGEFYEQYF.

The genes are TRBV6-1 and TRBJ2-7; D is possibly TRBD1 (6 bases). There are 16 residues in the CDR3. Looked up from germline, CDR1 is MNHNS and CDR2 is SASEGT. Between the trimmed V and J ends, which lost 2 bases and 7 bases, there was a span of 21 bases. CDR3 coding DNA: TGTGCCAGCAGTGAAAGGGACACCCCCTGGGGTTGGGAGCAGTACTTC. As protein: CASSERDTPWGWEQYF.

CDR3 region: CASKTESNQPQHF. DNA for the CDR3: TGTGCCAGCAAGACAGAAAGCAATCAGCCCCAGCATTTT. The chain has TRBV2 and TRBJ1-5; tentative D call: TRBD1 (5 bases). CDR1 is SNHLY, CDR2 FYNNEI, per germline. With 7 bases removed from V and 1 base from J, the gap between germline ends came to 8 bases. The CDR3 consists of 13 residues.

The rearrangement uses TRBV5-4 and TRBJ2-3; D is possibly TRBD2 (6 bases). This CDR3 is built from 13 residues. Trimming removed 8 bases from V and 2 bases from J, with 12 bases in between. Looked up from germline, CDR1 is SGHNT and CDR2 is YYREEE (reference sequence). DNA for the CDR3: TGTGCCAGTATGACTAGGTCCACAGATACGCAGTATTTT. As protein: CASMTRSTDTQYF.

CDR3 protein: CATQNTARTEAFF. CDR3 bases: TGTGCCACGCAGAACACGGCGCGCACTGAAGCTTTCTTT. V gene TRBV19 combines with J gene TRBJ1-1; D remains unclear. Germline CDR1 and CDR2: LNHDA and SQIVND (reference sequence). The length of the CDR3 is 13 residues. Trimming pared 10 bases from V and 4 bases from J, leaving 16 bases between.

This clone was seen just once. This chain joins TRBV5-1 and TRBJ1-2; D possibly corresponds to TRBD1 (6 bases). Germline lookup yields CDR1 SGHRS and CDR2 YFSETQ. The CDR3 totals 15 residues. V was shortened by 4 bases and J by 1 base, with 14 bases between the two germline ends. DNA for the CDR3: TGCGCCAGCAGCCCCCACACAGGGAATAACTATGGCTACACCTTC. It encodes CASSPHTGNNYGYTF.

The chain has TRBV9 and TRBJ2-2; D is undetermined. V lost 6 bases, J lost 7 bases, and 16 bases lay in between. CDR3 length: 14 amino acids. Germline values: CDR1 SGDLS, CDR2 YYNGEE. Written as DNA, the CDR3 is TGTGCCAGCACGTCCCGGGCCCAGAACGGGGAGCTGTTTTTT. Its protein is CASTSRAQNGELFF.

Details on this clone: An end of the junction differs from the germline gene, which may be a read error. The V gene is TRBV6-1, the J gene TRBJ1-5; D is ambiguous. The germline V gene encodes CDR1 MNHNS and CDR2 SASEGT. The CDR3 is 12 amino acids. CDR3 region: CASREASRPQHF. The CDR3 DNA reads as TGTGCCAGCAGGGAAGCCTCGAGGCCCCAGCATTTT.

The chain combines TRBV9 with TRBJ2-1; TRBD1 matches at 12 bases. This CDR3 comprises 19 residues. The V and J ends lost 2 bases and 0 bases, in that order; junction bases with no gene match: 9. Looked up from germline, CDR1 is SGDLS and CDR2 is YYNGEE. The CDR3 reads CASSVPGTGGLSSYNEQFF. In DNA form, the CDR3 reads TGTGCCAGCAGCGTTCCCGGGACAGGGGGCCTTAGCTCCTACAATGAGCAGTTCTTC.

The gene calls are TRBV18 and TRBJ2-6; 7 nucleotides line up with TRBD1. The CDR3 totals 18 residues. V shed 3 bases and J 4 bases; nucleotides not matched to a gene: 12. Per the germline V gene, CDR1 is KGHSH and CDR2 is LQKENI. The CDR3 bases are TGTGCCAGCTCACCGCAACAGGGGAATTTAGCGGGGGCCAACGTCCTGACTTTC. Residues: CASSPQQGNLAGANVLTF.

V is TRBV7-3 and J is TRBJ2-3; perhaps D is TRBD1 or TRBD2 (7 bases each). Trimming stripped 5 bases from V and 5 bases from J, with 14 bases between. The CDR3 runs 14 residues. Germline lookup yields CDR1 SGHTA and CDR2 FQGTGA. Here the CDR3 reads CASSPGGAGDTQYF. The CDR3 DNA is TGTGCCAGCAGCCCAGGGGGGGCAGGAGATACGCAGTATTTT.

This clone has a single count. V is TRBV6-6 and J is TRBJ2-3, with unresolved D. Germline loops: CDR1 MNHNY, CDR2 SVGAGI (reference sequence). The CDR3 spans 14 residues. Deletions cut 2 bases from V and 3 bases from J, with 9 bases between. The CDR3 here is CASSYGEWTDTQYF. CDR3 DNA: TGTGCCAGCAGTTACGGCGAATGGACAGATACGCAGTATTTT.

The V and J genes are TRBV2 and TRBJ2-7; possible D gene TRBD1, 6 bases. Germline CDR1 SNHLY, CDR2 FYNNEI. The length of the CDR3 is 14 residues. V was cut by 5 bases and J by 4 bases, with 15 bases left in between. CDR3 DNA: TGTGCCAGCAGTACAGACAGGATCAGTTACGAGCAGTACTTC. Residues: CASSTDRISYEQYF.

The rearrangement uses TRBV10-3 and TRBJ2-2; D not resolved. This CDR3 comprises 13 residues. CDR1 is ENHRY, CDR2 SYGVKD, per germline. Trimming took off 0 bases at V and 1 base at J, with 0 bases between the two ends. CDR3 sequence: CAISESNTGELFF. CDR3 DNA: TGTGCCATCAGTGAGTCGAACACCGGGGAGCTGTTTTTT.

This chain uses TRBV18 with TRBJ2-3; 7 nucleotides agree with TRBD1. This CDR3 region has 16 residues. Germline values: CDR1 KGHSH, CDR2 LQKENI. V lost 1 base, J lost 0 bases, and 4 bases stayed unmatched. In nucleotides, the CDR3 is TGTGCCAGCTCACCACTGGGACAGCTTAGCACAGATACGCAGTATTTT. Translation: CASSPLGQLSTDTQYF.